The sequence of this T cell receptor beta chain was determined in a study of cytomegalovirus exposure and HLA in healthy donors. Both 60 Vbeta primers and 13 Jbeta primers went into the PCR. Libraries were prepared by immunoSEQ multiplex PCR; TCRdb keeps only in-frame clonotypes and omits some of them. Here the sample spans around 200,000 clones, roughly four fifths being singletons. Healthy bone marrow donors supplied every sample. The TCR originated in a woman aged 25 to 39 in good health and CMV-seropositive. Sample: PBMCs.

The CDR3 nucleotides read TGCGCCAGCAGACCCGGACTAGGATTTGGTAGAGGAGAATACAATGAGCAGTTCTTC. Protein product: CASRPGLGFGRGEYNEQFF. The chain couples TRBV5-1 to TRBJ2-1; 7 bases are a match to TRBD2. The CDR3 is 19 amino acids. Germline values: CDR1 SGHRS, CDR2 YFSETQ. Trimming took 5 bases from V and 4 from J; bases not matched to a gene: 21.